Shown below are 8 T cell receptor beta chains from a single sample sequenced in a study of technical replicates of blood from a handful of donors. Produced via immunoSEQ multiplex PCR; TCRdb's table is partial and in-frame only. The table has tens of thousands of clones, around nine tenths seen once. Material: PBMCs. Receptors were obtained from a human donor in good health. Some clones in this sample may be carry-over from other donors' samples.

The CDR3 sequence is CAIREARGNGYTF. The DNA of the CDR3 is TGTGCCATCAGGGAGGCGCGAGGCAATGGCTACACCTTC. The rearrangement joins TRBV10-3 to TRBJ1-2; unclear D gene. The ends were cut back, 6 bases at V and 6 bases at J, with 14 bases in the middle. This CDR3 is built from 13 residues. Germline-derived CDR1 and CDR2 are ENHRY and SYGVKD.

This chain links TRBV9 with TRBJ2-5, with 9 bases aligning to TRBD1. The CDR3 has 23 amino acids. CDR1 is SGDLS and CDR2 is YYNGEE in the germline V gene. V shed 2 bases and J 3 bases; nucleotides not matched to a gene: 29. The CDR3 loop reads CASSVNPTGKNVRTGVIEETQYF. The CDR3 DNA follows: TGTGCCAGCAGCGTCAATCCGACGGGGAAAAATGTTAGGACAGGGGTGATAGAAGAGACCCAGTACTTC.

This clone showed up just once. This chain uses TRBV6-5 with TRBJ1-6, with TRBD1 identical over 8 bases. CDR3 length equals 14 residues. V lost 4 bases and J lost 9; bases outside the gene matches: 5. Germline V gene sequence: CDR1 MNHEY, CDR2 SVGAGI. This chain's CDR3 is CASSLNRGFSPLHF. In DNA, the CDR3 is TGTGCCAGCAGTTTGAACAGGGGGTTTTCACCCCTCCACTTT.

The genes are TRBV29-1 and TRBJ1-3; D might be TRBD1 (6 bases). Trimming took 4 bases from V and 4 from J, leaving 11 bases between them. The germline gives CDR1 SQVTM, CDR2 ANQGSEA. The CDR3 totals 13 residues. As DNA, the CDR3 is TGCAGCGTTGCACAGGGTGCGGGAAACACCATATATTTT. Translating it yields CSVAQGAGNTIYF. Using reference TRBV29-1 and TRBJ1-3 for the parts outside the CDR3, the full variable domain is SAVISQKPSRDICQRGTSLTIQCQVDSQVTMMFWYRQQPGQSLTLIATANQGSEATYESGFVIDKFPISRPNLTFSTLTVSNMSPEDSSIYLCSVAQGAGNTIYFGEGSWLTVV.

The CDR3 DNA reads TGCAGCGTTGAGACTAGCGGGGGGAGCTACGAGCAGTACTTC. Translation gives CSVETSGGSYEQYF. This chain connects TRBV29-1 to TRBJ2-7, with 13 bases matching TRBD2. The ends lost 3 bases at V and 3 bases at J; junction bases unmatched: 2. This CDR3 has 14 amino acids. Per the germline V gene, CDR1 is SQVTM and CDR2 is ANQGSEA.

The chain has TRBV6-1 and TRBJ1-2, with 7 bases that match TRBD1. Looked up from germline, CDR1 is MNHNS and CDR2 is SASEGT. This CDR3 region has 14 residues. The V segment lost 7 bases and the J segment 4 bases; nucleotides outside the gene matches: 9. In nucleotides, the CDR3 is TGTGCCAGCATGACGGAGGGGGCCCGCTATGGCTACACCTTC. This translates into CASMTEGARYGYTF.

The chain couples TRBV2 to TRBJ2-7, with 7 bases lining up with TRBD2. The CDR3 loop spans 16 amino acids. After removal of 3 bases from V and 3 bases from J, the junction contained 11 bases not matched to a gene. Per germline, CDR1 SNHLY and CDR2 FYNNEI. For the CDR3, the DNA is TGTGCCAGCAGTGAGTTCGAGCGGGGAGGAAACTACGAGCAGTACTTC. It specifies CASSEFERGGNYEQYF.

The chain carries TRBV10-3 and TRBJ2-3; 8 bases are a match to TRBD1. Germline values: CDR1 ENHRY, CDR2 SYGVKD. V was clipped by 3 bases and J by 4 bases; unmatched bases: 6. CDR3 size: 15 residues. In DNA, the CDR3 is TGTGCCATCAGTGACCTCCAACAGGGGGCAGATACGCAGTATTTT. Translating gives CAISDLQQGADTQYF.